This paragraph reports one T cell receptor beta chain. This clone was seen just once. No antigen is known for it. Per-base qualities were not stored, and no clone one base away is much larger. The CDR3 regions of human TCRbeta chains were analyzed by immunosequencing. In the paper's pipeline: TCRs in the repertoires were compared against a reference library of SARS-CoV-2-specific TCRs that had been generated with the MIRA antigen-specificity platform. Breadth meant the fraction of unique TCRs that were SARS-CoV-2-associated, whereas depth meant the fraction of total T cells that were SARS-CoV-2-associated. Using the MIRA data, each spike-specific TCR was assigned both to the spike region to which the TCR was reactive and to a CD4 or CD8 class. Log10-transformed breadth and depth values were compared by one-way ANOVA with Sidak's multiple comparisons tests. Not all clones reach the TCRdb copy of this immuneACCESS table, which keeps in-frame sequences only. Checked studies attribute under half of the gap to unresolved V genes and leave the rest unexplained. V, J and clone size reflect that table, while D and trimming were determined from the DNA. This sample comprises some 150,000 clones, 90% of them detected only once. The ten most abundant clones make up roughly 3.2% of the sample.

This specimen's time point label, per the study, means: about 28 days (+/-7) after the second vaccine dose. AZD1222 recipients with second doses at about 4 weeks or about 12 weeks were pooled, because spike-specific TCR depth and breadth did not differ between schedules. Vaccinee samples came from UK trials COV001 and COV002, including a single-blind randomized controlled phase 2/3 trial of AZD1222 (ChAdOx1 nCoV-19) in healthy adults. Trial participant PBMC samples were collected at day 0 and day 28 after the second dose for TCRbeta chain sequencing. The data are from a study of T cell responses to AZD1222 COVID-19 vaccine (dated by TCRdb to 2020 to 2022). In the study overall: TCR sequencing covered over 230 trial participants: 200 to 220 given two doses of AZD1222 and 26 given two doses of MenACWY control vaccine. Enrollment into the trials was organized by age into subgroups of 18-55, 56-69 and 70-plus years, and those subgroups contained roughly 150, 30 and 60 TCR-sequenced participants, respectively. Overall results and qualifications from the work: Because no day 14 peak-response samples were available, repertoires were characterized only after the peak T cell response. The whole spike protein was spanned by vaccine-associated CD4 TCRs, and dominant responses were seen in regions 160-218 and 743-854. The 56-69-year group was small, and its depth increase did not reach significance, likely because of low power. A significant rise in spike-specific TCR breadth and depth was observed after two AZD1222 doses relative to day 0 and relative to MenACWY recipients. Only a handful of AZD1222 recipients were SARS-CoV-2 seropositive at baseline, limiting conclusions about previously exposed vaccinees. Most participants were white British and females outnumbered males, and the authors suggested that clonal diversity may have been underestimated. Epitopes outside the regions mutated in the B.1.351 and B.1.1.7 variants were reportedly recognized by nearly half of the unique spike-specific TCRs.

CDR1 and CDR2 (SNHLY, FYNNEI) derive from the germline V gene. At the junction V is shortened by 4 bases and J by 4 bases, with 8 bases in between. The CDR3 runs 13 residues from the cysteine to the phenylalanine. The sequence is cut down to CDR3 DNA, 39 bases in frame from base 1. Here the sequenced sample was peripheral blood, taken 28 days after the second AZD1222 dose. The clonotype was recovered from an adult who received the AZD1222 COVID-19 vaccine. The sequence is built from TRBV2 and TRBJ1-5; the D gene is possibly TRBD1, with 5 bases matching. The DNA sequence reads TGTGCCAGCAGTGCAGGGCAAAATCAGCCCCAGCATTTT. This sequence encodes CASSAGQNQPQHF. The CDR3, completed at both ends by the reference TRBV2 and TRBJ1-5 genes, gives the full variable domain EPEVTQTPSHQVTQMGQEVILRCVPISNHLYFYWYRQILGQKVEFLVSFYNNEISEKSEIFDDQFSVERPDGSNFTLKIRSTKLEDSAMYFCASSAGQNQPQHFGDGTRLSIL.